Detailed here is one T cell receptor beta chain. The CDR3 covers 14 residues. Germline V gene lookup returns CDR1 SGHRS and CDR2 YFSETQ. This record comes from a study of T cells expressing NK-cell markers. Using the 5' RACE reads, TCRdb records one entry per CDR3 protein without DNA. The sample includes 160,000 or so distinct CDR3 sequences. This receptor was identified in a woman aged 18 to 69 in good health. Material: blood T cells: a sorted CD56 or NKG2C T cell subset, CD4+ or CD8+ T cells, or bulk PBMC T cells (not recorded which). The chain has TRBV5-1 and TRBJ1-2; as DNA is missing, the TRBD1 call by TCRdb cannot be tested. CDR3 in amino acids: CASSLVRGNYGYTF.